The clone carrying this T cell receptor beta chain was counted many times. Its specificity is not known. The CDR3 is 15 amino acids. Looked up from germline, CDR1 is SGHTA and CDR2 is FQGNSA. Trimming removed 6 bases from V and 4 bases from J; junction bases left unmatched: 5. TCRdb ran MiXCR on the reads and lists one entry per CDR3 protein. The sample carries under 250,000 distinct CDR3 sequences, 9% to 15% recorded once. This specimen comes from a study of T cell repertoires in cytomegalovirus infection. Study overall: Indications of both CMV infection and matching HLA type were provided by public TCR beta signatures. Study-wide points: Cumulative public TCR beta family frequency identified carriers of CMV plus the relevant HLA. In two of eight donors, the top clonotype was HLA-C-restricted CMV-specific.

This chain links TRBV7-2 with TRBJ2-1, with 11 bases lining up with TRBD2. The origin of this receptor is a human donor in good health (CMV status not recorded). Some clones in this sample may be carry-over from other donors' samples. Sequencing was carried out using PBMCs. The CDR3 reads CASRNSGRAYNEQFF. The CDR3 nucleotides are TGTGCCAGCAGGAATAGCGGGAGGGCTTACAATGAGCAGTTCTTC.